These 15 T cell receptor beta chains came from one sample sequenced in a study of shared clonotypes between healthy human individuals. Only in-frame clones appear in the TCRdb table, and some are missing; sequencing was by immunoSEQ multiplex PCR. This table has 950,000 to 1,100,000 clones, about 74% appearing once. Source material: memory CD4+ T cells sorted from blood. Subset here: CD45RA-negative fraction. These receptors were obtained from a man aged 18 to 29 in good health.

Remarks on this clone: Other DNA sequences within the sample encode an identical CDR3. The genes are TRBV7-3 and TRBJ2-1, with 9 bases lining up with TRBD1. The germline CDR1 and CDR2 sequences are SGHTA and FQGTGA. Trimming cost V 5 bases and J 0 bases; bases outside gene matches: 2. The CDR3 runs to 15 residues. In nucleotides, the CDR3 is TGTGCCAGCAGCCTGGACAGGGGCTCCTACAATGAGCAGTTCTTC. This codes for CASSLDRGSYNEQFF. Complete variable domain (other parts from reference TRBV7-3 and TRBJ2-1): GAGVSQTPSNKVTEKGKYVELRCDPISGHTALYWYRQSLGQGPEFLIYFQGTGAADDSGLPNDRFFAVRPEGSVSTLKIQRTERGDSAVYLCASSLDRGSYNEQFFGPGTRLTVL.

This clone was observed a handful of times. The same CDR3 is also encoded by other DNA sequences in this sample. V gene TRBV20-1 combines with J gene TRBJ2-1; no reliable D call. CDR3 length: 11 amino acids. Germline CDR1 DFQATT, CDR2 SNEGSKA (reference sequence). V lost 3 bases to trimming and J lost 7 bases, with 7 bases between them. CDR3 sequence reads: CSASNKNEQFF. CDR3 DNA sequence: TGCAGTGCTAGTAATAAGAATGAGCAGTTCTTC.

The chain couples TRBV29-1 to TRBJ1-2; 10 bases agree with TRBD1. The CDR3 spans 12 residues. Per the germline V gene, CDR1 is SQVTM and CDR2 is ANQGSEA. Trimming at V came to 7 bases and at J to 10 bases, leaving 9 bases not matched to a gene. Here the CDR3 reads CSASGTGVSYTF. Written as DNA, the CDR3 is TGCAGCGCCTCAGGGACAGGGGTCTCCTACACCTTC.

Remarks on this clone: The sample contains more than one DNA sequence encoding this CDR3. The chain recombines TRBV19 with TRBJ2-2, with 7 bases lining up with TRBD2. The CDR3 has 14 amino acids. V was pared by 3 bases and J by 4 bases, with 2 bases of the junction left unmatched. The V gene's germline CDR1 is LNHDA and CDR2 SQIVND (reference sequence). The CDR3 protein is CASSILAATGELFF. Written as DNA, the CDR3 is TGTGCCAGTAGTATCCTAGCGGCCACCGGGGAGCTGTTTTTT. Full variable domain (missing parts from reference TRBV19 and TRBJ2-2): DGGITQSPKYLFRKEGQNVTLSCEQNLNHDAMYWYRQDPGQGLRLIYYSQIVNDFQKGDIAEGYSVSREKKESFPLTVTSAQKNPTAFYLCASSILAATGELFFGEGSRLTVL.

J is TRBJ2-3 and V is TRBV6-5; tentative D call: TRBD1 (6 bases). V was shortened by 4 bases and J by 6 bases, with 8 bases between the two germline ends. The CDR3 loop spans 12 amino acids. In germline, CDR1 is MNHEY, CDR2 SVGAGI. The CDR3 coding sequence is TGTGCCAGCAGTTTCCAGGGGGATACGCAGTATTTT. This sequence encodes CASSFQGDTQYF.

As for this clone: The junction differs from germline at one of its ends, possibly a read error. CDR3 loop: CASSLQGGNSLLHF. CDR3 sequence (DNA): TGTGCCAGCAGCTTACAGGGAGGCAATTCACTCCTCCACTTT. The chain couples TRBV11-2 to TRBJ1-6; tentative D call: TRBD1 (5 bases). Germline CDR1 SGHAT, CDR2 FQNNGV. The CDR3 is 14 residues long.

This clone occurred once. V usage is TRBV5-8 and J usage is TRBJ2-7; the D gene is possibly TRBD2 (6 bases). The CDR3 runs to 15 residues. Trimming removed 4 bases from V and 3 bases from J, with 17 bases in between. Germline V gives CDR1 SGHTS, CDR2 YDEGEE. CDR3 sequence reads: CASSLNSGTSYEQYF. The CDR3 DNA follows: TGTGCCAGCAGCCTCAATAGCGGCACCAGCTACGAGCAGTACTTC.

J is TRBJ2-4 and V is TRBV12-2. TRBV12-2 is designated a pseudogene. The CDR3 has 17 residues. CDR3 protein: CASRPGPGQDCKNIQYF. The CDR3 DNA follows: TGTGCAAGTCGCCCGGGCCCCGGCCAAGACTGTAAAAACATTCAGTACTTC.

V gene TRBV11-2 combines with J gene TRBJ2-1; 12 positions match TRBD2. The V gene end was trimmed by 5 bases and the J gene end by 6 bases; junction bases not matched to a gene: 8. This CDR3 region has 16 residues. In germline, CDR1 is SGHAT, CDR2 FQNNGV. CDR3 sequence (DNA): TGTGCCAGCAGCGGACTAGCGGGGAGATGGGGCAATGAGCAGTTCTTC. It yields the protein CASSGLAGRWGNEQFF.

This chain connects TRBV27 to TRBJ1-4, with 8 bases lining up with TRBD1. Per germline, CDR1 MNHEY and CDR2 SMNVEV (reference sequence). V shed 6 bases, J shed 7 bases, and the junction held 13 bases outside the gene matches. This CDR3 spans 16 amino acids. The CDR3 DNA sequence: TGTGCCAGCAGGTTAAACCGGCAGGGGGCTGGTGAAAAACTGTTTTTT. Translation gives CASRLNRQGAGEKLFF.

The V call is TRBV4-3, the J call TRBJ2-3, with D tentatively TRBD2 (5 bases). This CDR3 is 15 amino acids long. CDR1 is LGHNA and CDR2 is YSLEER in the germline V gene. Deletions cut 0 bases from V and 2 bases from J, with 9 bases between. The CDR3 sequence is CASSQDVSATDTQYF. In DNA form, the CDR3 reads TGCGCCAGCAGCCAAGATGTTAGCGCCACAGATACGCAGTATTTT.

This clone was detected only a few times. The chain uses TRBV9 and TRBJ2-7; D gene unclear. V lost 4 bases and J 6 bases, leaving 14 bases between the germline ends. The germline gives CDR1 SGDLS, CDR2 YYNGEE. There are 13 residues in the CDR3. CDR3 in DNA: TGTGCCAGCAGCCGCGACGAGGTAGGCGAGCAGTACTTC. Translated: CASSRDEVGEQYF.

The CDR3 nucleotides read TGTGCCATCAGTGAGGGGGCAGGCTCTGGCTACACCTTC. Its protein product is CAISEGAGSGYTF. V usage is TRBV10-3 and J usage is TRBJ1-2; the D gene is possibly TRBD1 (5 bases). Germline CDR1 reads ENHRY; CDR2 reads SYGVKD. The V end was cut by 2 bases, the J end by 7 bases, with 11 bases between. This CDR3 is 13 amino acids long.

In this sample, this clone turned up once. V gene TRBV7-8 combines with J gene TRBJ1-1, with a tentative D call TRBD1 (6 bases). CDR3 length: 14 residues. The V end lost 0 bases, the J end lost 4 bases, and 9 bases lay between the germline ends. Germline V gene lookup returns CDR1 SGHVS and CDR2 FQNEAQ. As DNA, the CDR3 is TGTGCCAGCAGCTTAGCGCGGGGGGCCACTGAAGCTTTCTTT. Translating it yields CASSLARGATEAFF.

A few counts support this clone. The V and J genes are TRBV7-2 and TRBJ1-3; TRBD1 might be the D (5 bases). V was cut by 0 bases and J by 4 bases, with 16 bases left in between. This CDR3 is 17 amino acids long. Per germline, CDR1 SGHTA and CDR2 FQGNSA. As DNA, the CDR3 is TGTGCCAGCAGCTTAGCGGGGGGAGGGGCGGAGGGAAACACCATATATTTT. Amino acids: CASSLAGGGAEGNTIYF.